A selection of T cell receptor beta chains follows, all from one sample in a study of identical twins. TCRdb re-called the 5' RACE reads with MiXCR, one entry per CDR3 protein. The sample shows fewer than 250,000 distinct CDR3 sequences, less than 10% of them seen only once. The sample taken for sequencing was memory (CD45RO+) T cells sorted from blood. These receptors were obtained from a woman under 30 in good health. Each CDR3 is given with its conserved first and last residue. Each record gives: clone size, V gene, J gene, D gene, CDR3 protein, CDR3 DNA. A D gene is named only where the DNA matches it firmly. A row's size may be missing; if present it is once, few, many or a size class.

few	TRBV12-3/TRBV12-4	TRBJ1-2	NA	CASSLGSVYGYTF	TGTGCCAGCAGTTTAGGCAGCGTCTATGGCTACACCTTC
few	TRBV20-1	TRBJ1-1	NA	CSASSSGGPLTEAFF	TGCAGTGCTAGCTCGTCGGGGGGGCCGCTCACTGAAGCTTTCTTT
NA	TRBV6-5	TRBJ2-5	TRBD2	CASVAGTTRGETQYF	TGTGCCAGCGTTGCAGGGACTACTAGAGGAGAGACCCAGTACTTC
many	TRBV28	TRBJ2-4	NA	CASGGGGVIQYF	TGTGCCAGCGGGGGAGGAGGCGTCATTCAGTACTTC
many	TRBV20-1	TRBJ2-5	NA	CSATTDYQETQYF	TGCAGTGCTACCACGGACTACCAAGAGACCCAGTACTTC
NA	TRBV20-1	TRBJ2-7	TRBD2	CSARDFGGLGLDEQYF	TGCAGTGCTAGAGATTTCGGAGGACTAGGGCTGGACGAGCAGTACTTC
NA	TRBV7-9	TRBJ1-6	TRBD1	CASSSGQGSNSPLHF	TGTGCCAGCAGCTCCGGACAGGGAAGTAATTCACCCCTCCACTTT
few	TRBV6-2/TRBV6-3	TRBJ2-5	NA	CASIPSGTGWAQYF	TGTGCCAGCATCCCTAGCGGGACAGGGTGGGCCCAGTACTTC
few	TRBV20-1	TRBJ2-5	NA	CSARDYRGQETQYF	TGCAGTGCTAGAGATTATAGGGGCCAAGAGACCCAGTACTTC
NA	TRBV11-2	TRBJ2-3	TRBD2	CASSLGGTSGFTDTQYF	TGTGCCAGCAGCTTAGGTGGGACTAGCGGCTTCACAGATACGCAGTATTTT
NA	TRBV12-3/TRBV12-4	TRBJ1-1	NA	CASSLQGGAFF	TGTGCCAGCAGTTTACAGGGTGGAGCTTTCTTT